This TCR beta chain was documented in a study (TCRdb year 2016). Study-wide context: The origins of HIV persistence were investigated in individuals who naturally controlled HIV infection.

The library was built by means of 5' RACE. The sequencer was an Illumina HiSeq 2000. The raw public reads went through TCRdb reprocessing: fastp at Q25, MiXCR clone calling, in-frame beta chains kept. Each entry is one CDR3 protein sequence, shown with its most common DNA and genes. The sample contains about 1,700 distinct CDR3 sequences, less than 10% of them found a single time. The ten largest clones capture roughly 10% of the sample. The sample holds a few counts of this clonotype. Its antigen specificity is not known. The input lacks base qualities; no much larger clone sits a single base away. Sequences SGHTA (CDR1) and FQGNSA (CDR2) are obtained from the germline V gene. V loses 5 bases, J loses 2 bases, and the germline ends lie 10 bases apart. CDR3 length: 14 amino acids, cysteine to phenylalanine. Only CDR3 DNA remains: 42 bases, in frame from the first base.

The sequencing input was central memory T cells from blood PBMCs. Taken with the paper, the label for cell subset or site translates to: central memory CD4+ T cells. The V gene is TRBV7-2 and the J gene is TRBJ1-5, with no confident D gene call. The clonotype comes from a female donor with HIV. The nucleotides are TGTGCCAGCAGCCCTCACACAGGCAATCAGCCCCAGCATTTT. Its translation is CASSPHTGNQPQHF.